A selection of T cell receptor beta chains follows, all from one sample in a study of cytomegalovirus exposure and HLA in healthy donors. Repertoires were generated with immunoSEQ multiplex PCR, while TCRdb's copy carries only in-frame clones and drops some. This repertoire shows some 120,000 clones, more than 60% found once; its top ten account for around 14%. Sequenced input: PBMCs. Receptor source: a woman in her fifties or sixties in good health and CMV-seropositive. The CDR3 runs from the conserved cysteine through the conserved F or W. The D gene is left open where the match is weak. A row's size may be missing; if present it is once, few, many or a size class.

v_gene	len	abundance	d_gene	j_gene	CDR3aa	CDR3nt
TRBV7-7	18	NA	TRBD2	TRBJ2-5	CASSSMTSGGLRVQTQYF	TGTGCTAGCAGCTCTATGACTAGCGGGGGCCTGCGTGTCCAGACCCAGTACTTC
TRBV4-3	17	NA	TRBD2	TRBJ2-3	CASSQDDLAGGPDTQYF	TGCGCCAGCAGCCAAGATGATCTAGCGGGAGGTCCAGATACGCAGTATTTT
TRBV7-9	14	NA	TRBD1	TRBJ1-1	CASSLVTGDTEAFF	TGTGCCAGCAGCTTAGTAACAGGGGACACTGAAGCTTTCTTT
TRBV2	12	once	NA	TRBJ2-7	CASRADSYEQYF	TGTGCCAGCAGGGCCGACAGCTACGAGCAGTACTTC
TRBV18	16	few	NA	TRBJ2-6	CASSLSADSGANVLTF	TGTGCCAGCTCACTTTCCGCAGACTCTGGGGCCAACGTCCTGACTTTC
TRBV5-1	14	NA	NA	TRBJ2-7	CASSPSGSSYEQYF	TGCGCCAGCAGCCCGTCGGGGAGCTCCTACGAGCAGTACTTC
TRBV19	15	once	TRBD1	TRBJ1-2	CASSIDRGHRVGYTF	TGTGCCAGTAGTATCGACAGGGGGCATAGGGTTGGCTACACCTTC
TRBV4-2	16	NA	NA	TRBJ2-3	CASSQEAAARTDTQYF	TGTGCCAGCAGCCAAGAGGCAGCGGCGAGAACAGATACGCAGTATTTT
TRBV2	15	NA	TRBD1	TRBJ1-2	CASSEADRGLYGYTF	TGTGCCAGCAGTGAAGCAGACAGGGGACTCTATGGCTACACCTTC
TRBV4-2	16	NA	NA	TRBJ1-6	CASSQELGAYNSPLHF	TGTGCCAGCAGCCAGGAATTAGGGGCCTATAATTCACCCCTCCACTTT
TRBV7-9	14	NA	NA	TRBJ1-1	CASSFTEINTEAFF	TGTGCCAGCAGCTTTACGGAGATAAACACTGAAGCTTTCTTT
TRBV19	14	once	NA	TRBJ2-1	CASSSGFSYNEQFF	TGTGCCAGTAGTAGCGGGTTCTCCTACAATGAGCAGTTCTTC
TRBV4-3	18	once	NA	TRBJ2-6	CASSLGLPTAGGANVLTF	TGCGCCAGCAGCCTTGGACTACCCACTGCGGGGGGGGCCAACGTCCTGACTTTC
TRBV7-9	13	few	NA	TRBJ1-1	CASSRRGDTEAFF	TGTGCCAGCAGTCGCCGGGGGGACACTGAAGCTTTCTTT
TRBV7-3	17	NA	TRBD2	TRBJ2-3	CASSFQRPGTSGGVWNF	TGTGCCAGCAGCTTCCAGCGGCCCGGGACTAGCGGGGGGGTATGGAATTTT
TRBV6-1	13	NA	NA	TRBJ1-2	CASTQQGGYGYTF	TGTGCCAGCACACAACAGGGTGGCTATGGCTACACCTTC
TRBV2	13	NA	NA	TRBJ1-5	CASIRQPNQPQHF	TGTGCCAGCATTAGACAACCCAATCAGCCCCAGCATTTT
TRBV27	14	NA	TRBD1	TRBJ1-4	CASSLDRGLEKLFF	TGTGCCAGCAGTCTGGACAGGGGGCTTGAAAAACTGTTTTTT
TRBV15	13	NA	NA	TRBJ1-2	CATSWGRNYGYTF	TGTGCCACCAGCTGGGGCAGAAACTATGGCTACACCTTC
TRBV29-1	12	NA	NA	TRBJ2-1	CSVYDRYNEQFF	TGCAGCGTTTACGACAGATACAATGAGCAGTTCTTC
TRBV9	10	few	NA	TRBJ2-4	CASSAPGEYF	TGTGCCAGCAGCGCGCCGGGGGAGTACTTC
TRBV4-1	14	NA	NA	TRBJ1-1	CASRAPYANTEAFF	TGCGCCAGCAGAGCTCCCTACGCAAACACTGAAGCTTTCTTT
TRBV5-8	13	once	NA	TRBJ1-5	CASSRGSNQPQHF	TGTGCCAGCAGCAGGGGTTCCAATCAGCCCCAGCATTTT
TRBV9	12	NA	NA	TRBJ2-1	CASSSIRDEQFF	TGTGCCAGCAGCTCCATCAGGGATGAGCAGTTCTTC
TRBV9	17	NA	TRBD1	TRBJ1-1	CASSARRDRTMNTEAFF	TGTGCCAGCAGCGCGCGACGGGACAGAACCATGAACACTGAAGCTTTCTTT
TRBV5-1	16	many	NA	TRBJ2-1	CASSLNTGFTYNEQFF	TGCGCCAGCAGCTTAAACACAGGGTTCACCTACAATGAGCAGTTCTTC
TRBV7-9	14	NA	NA	TRBJ1-1	CASSLDRYFTEAFF	TGTGCCAGCAGCTTAGACAGGTATTTCACTGAAGCTTTCTTT
TRBV6-5	16	NA	NA	TRBJ2-1	CASSYSSARSYNEQFF	TGTGCCAGCAGTTACTCTAGCGCAAGGTCCTACAATGAGCAGTTCTTC
TRBV4-1	16	NA	TRBD2	TRBJ2-7	CASSQQTSGTYYEQYF	TGCGCCAGCAGCCAGCAGACTAGCGGGACCTACTACGAGCAGTACTTC
TRBV4-1	15	once	TRBD1	TRBJ1-2	CASSKRQGEDYGYTF	TGCGCCAGCAGCAAGAGACAGGGCGAGGACTATGGCTACACCTTC
TRBV5-1	15	NA	TRBD2	TRBJ2-1	CASSLRLAKYNEQFF	TGCGCCAGCAGCCTAAGACTAGCGAAGTACAATGAGCAGTTCTTC
TRBV11-2	13	NA	NA	TRBJ2-5	CASSLADQETQYF	TGTGCCAGCAGCTTAGCAGATCAAGAGACCCAGTACTTC
TRBV19	17	few	NA	TRBJ2-2	CASRPPGHTLNTGELFF	TGTGCCAGTAGGCCTCCGGGACACACATTGAACACCGGGGAGCTGTTTTTT
TRBV6-1	14	NA	NA	TRBJ2-7	CASSSPPLPYEQYF	TGTGCCAGCAGCTCCCCCCCACTTCCCTACGAGCAGTACTTC
TRBV19	14	NA	TRBD1	TRBJ1-1	CASTSGQGPTEAFF	TGTGCCAGTACCTCGGGACAGGGGCCCACTGAAGCTTTCTTT
TRBV2	16	NA	TRBD2	TRBJ2-1	CASSRTSGRAVNEQFF	TGTGCCAGCAGCCGGACTAGCGGGAGGGCCGTAAATGAGCAGTTCTTC
TRBV7-2	15	NA	NA	TRBJ1-6	CASSLATGTNSPLHF	TGTGCCAGCAGCTTAGCGACAGGAACCAATTCACCCCTCCACTTT
TRBV7-3	14	NA	NA	TRBJ1-6	CASSLVGEGSPLHF	TGTGCCAGCAGCTTAGTCGGTGAGGGTTCACCCCTCCACTTT
TRBV7-9	16	NA	TRBD2	TRBJ2-1	CASSLAWREGANEQFF	TGTGCCAGCAGCTTAGCGTGGCGGGAGGGGGCCAATGAGCAGTTCTTC
TRBV9	14	few	NA	TRBJ2-5	CASSEGWGGETQYF	TGTGCCAGCAGCGAGGGGTGGGGCGGAGAGACCCAGTACTTC
TRBV7-2	13	NA	NA	TRBJ1-2	CASSLESNYGYTF	TGTGCCAGCAGCTTAGAGAGTAACTATGGCTACACCTTC
TRBV6-4	16	NA	NA	TRBJ2-3	CASSLGAGGNTDTQYF	TGTGCCAGCAGCCTGGGGGCAGGCGGCAACACAGATACGCAGTATTTT
TRBV20-1	11	NA	NA	TRBJ1-1	CSVTGNTEAFF	TGCAGTGTTACGGGGAACACTGAAGCTTTCTTT
TRBV19	17	NA	TRBD1	TRBJ1-5	CASRWTGAISGNQPQHF	TGTGCCAGTAGATGGACAGGAGCAATTTCTGGCAATCAGCCCCAGCATTTT
TRBV27	12	NA	NA	TRBJ2-7	CASSRDYYEQYF	TGTGCCAGCAGCCGGGATTACTACGAGCAGTACTTC
TRBV5-1	15	NA	NA	TRBJ2-3	CASSGSGYGTDTQYF	TGCGCCAGCAGCGGCAGCGGTTATGGCACAGATACGCAGTATTTT
TRBV25-1	16	NA	TRBD2	TRBJ2-1	CASSEMVASGGDEQFF	TGTGCCAGCAGTGAAATGGTCGCTAGCGGGGGGGATGAGCAGTTCTTC
TRBV6-5	15	NA	TRBD1	TRBJ1-2	CASSYSGQGGRGYTF	TGTGCCAGCAGTTACTCGGGACAGGGGGGAAGGGGCTACACCTTC
TRBV19	16	NA	TRBD1	TRBJ2-7	CASSGRGQGKPYEQYF	TGTGCCAGTAGTGGCAGGGGACAGGGCAAGCCCTACGAGCAGTACTTC
TRBV7-2	15	NA	NA	TRBJ1-3	CASSLDTGSGNTIYF	TGTGCCAGCAGCTTAGATACAGGGTCTGGAAACACCATATATTTT
TRBV29-1	12	few	NA	TRBJ1-1	CSVESGSTEAFF	TGCAGCGTTGAATCGGGAAGCACTGAAGCTTTCTTT
TRBV2	14	NA	TRBD2	TRBJ2-2	CASSPGLGVGELFF	TGTGCCAGCAGTCCCGGACTAGGGGTCGGGGAGCTGTTTTTT
TRBV7-9	15	few	NA	TRBJ1-1	CASSGRDTLNTEAFF	TGTGCCAGCAGCGGACGGGACACCCTGAACACTGAAGCTTTCTTT
TRBV7-6	15	NA	NA	TRBJ2-5	CASSLVASPSETQYF	TGTGCCAGCAGCTTAGTAGCGTCCCCCTCTGAGACCCAGTACTTC
TRBV9	14	NA	TRBD2	TRBJ2-1	CASNPSGKGNEQFF	TGTGCCAGCAACCCTAGCGGGAAGGGCAATGAGCAGTTCTTC